Listed below are T cell receptor beta chains from one sample, sequenced in a study of response to subunit inactivated influenza vaccine. From the RT-PCR reads, TCRdb called clonotypes with MiXCR, one entry per CDR3 protein. The data hold around 520,000 distinct CDR3 sequences, with 25% observed a single time. This sample comprised CD4+ T cells sorted from PBMCs, obtained roughly 5 days after vaccination. The receptors were gathered from a man in his fifties or sixties who received an inactivated influenza vaccine. Each CDR3 is given without its conserved first and last residue. Some rows mark clone size as missing; the rest say once, few, many or name a class of expanded clone.

clone size,V gene,J gene,CDR3 protein
.,TRBV2,TRBJ1-5,ASSDSNSNQPQH
.,TRBV20-1,TRBJ1-2,SASPGTGYGYT
.,TRBV7-2,TRBJ2-1,ASSSRTSGTWGDEQF
.,TRBV7-3,TRBJ2-1,ASSLINNDEQF
few,TRBV11-2,TRBJ2-5,ASSSGVRETQY
.,TRBV12-3/TRBV12-4,TRBJ2-5,ASSFLGRLPGETQY
.,TRBV25-1,TRBJ2-1,ASSDQASGVDYNEQF
many,TRBV5-1,TRBJ1-1,ASSLDSRGTEAF
.,TRBV12-3/TRBV12-4,TRBJ2-7,ASSFRPPGVREQY
.,TRBV10-3,TRBJ2-5,AISYRGGKQETQY
few,TRBV5-1,TRBJ1-2,ASSIDIYGYGYT
.,TRBV12-3/TRBV12-4,TRBJ2-7,ASSFAGTSYEQY
.,TRBV20-1,TRBJ1-1,SASRGRRNTEAF
.,TRBV6-2/TRBV6-3,TRBJ2-7,ASSQLGTSGVEQY
few,TRBV11-2,TRBJ2-3,ASSLTGVAFTRPDTQY
.,TRBV6-2/TRBV6-3,TRBJ2-1,ASSYSERGLSEQF
.,TRBV10-2,TRBJ2-1,ATETSGGGNEQF
.,TRBV6-5,TRBJ2-5,ASSFRPGTGGAETQY
.,TRBV7-9,TRBJ1-1,ASSHRTDFLEAF
.,TRBV6-5,TRBJ2-4,ASSSLVGLRIQY
few,TRBV5-5,TRBJ2-7,ASSLGDFIENEQY
.,TRBV12-3/TRBV12-4,TRBJ1-6,ASTSHHLGGSKNSPLH
few,TRBV7-9,TRBJ2-3,ASSLDIPDTQY
few,TRBV29-1,TRBJ2-3,SVRLSTGATDTQY
.,TRBV4-3,TRBJ1-4,ASSQDVGEKANEKLF
few,TRBV7-9,TRBJ2-3,ASSLGVDSTDTQY
.,TRBV10-3,TRBJ2-5,AIGIQETQY
.,TRBV29-1,TRBJ2-5,SVRAAATQETQY
.,TRBV27,TRBJ2-1,ASSLDGRGYNEQF
.,TRBV12-3/TRBV12-4,TRBJ2-1,ASSPGVGTSGYNEQF
many,TRBV7-2,TRBJ2-5,ASSLGDRGETQY